These 29 T cell receptor beta chains originate from one sample sequenced in a study of immune cell composition in non-small cell lung cancer. The assay was immunoSEQ multiplex PCR, and TCRdb's table has in-frame clones only and misses some. The sample shows roughly 2,500 clones, approximately 81% of them seen only once. Sequenced: lung tumor tissue. Every receptor here comes from a human donor with non-small cell lung cancer.

This clone was seen a single time. V usage is TRBV7-8 and J usage is TRBJ2-7; no clear D. Per germline, CDR1 SGHVS and CDR2 FQNEAQ. V shed 4 bases and J shed 1 base, with 14 bases lying between them. CDR3 length equals 15 residues. The CDR3, as DNA: TGTGCCAGCAGCTCGCAGGCTACAGAGTCCTACGAGCAGTACTTC. Its protein is CASSSQATESYEQYF. Looking up the rest from reference TRBV7-8 and TRBJ2-7 gives the full variable domain: GAGVSQSPRYKVAKRGQDVALRCDPISGHVSLFWYQQALGQGPEFLTYFQNEAQLDKSGLPSDRFFAERPEGSVSTLKIQRTQQEDSAVYLCASSSQATESYEQYFGPGTRLTVT.

V is TRBV6-1 and J is TRBJ2-6; D gene uncertain. Deletions cut 1 base from V and 0 bases from J, with 4 bases between. CDR1 is MNHNS, CDR2 SASEGT, per germline. This CDR3 is built from 15 residues. Here the CDR3 reads CASSEDSSGANVLTF. The CDR3 DNA reads as TGTGCCAGCAGTGAAGACAGCTCTGGGGCCAACGTCCTGACTTTC.

This clone was found a few times. The chain is built from TRBV19 and TRBJ1-2; TRBD1 matches 7 bases. The CDR3 is 14 amino acids. With 4 bases clipped from V and 8 bases from J, the junction kept 10 bases outside the gene matches. Germline CDR1 reads LNHDA; CDR2 reads SQIVND (reference sequence). CDR3 loop: CASSTPGGLGGYTF. The CDR3 coding sequence is TGTGCCAGTAGTACACCAGGGGGACTAGGAGGCTACACCTTC.

The rearrangement uses TRBV27 and TRBJ1-5; D is possibly TRBD1 (5 bases). This CDR3 is 13 amino acids long. Trimming pared 9 bases from V and 1 base from J, leaving 10 bases between. Germline assignment: CDR1 MNHEY and CDR2 SMNVEV (reference sequence). The CDR3 sequence is CASSRVSNQPQHF. CDR3 DNA: TGTGCCAGTAGCAGGGTAAGCAATCAGCCCCAGCATTTT.

J is TRBJ2-5 and V is TRBV11-2; 8 bases agree with TRBD2. V was pared by 4 bases and J by 6 bases, with 13 bases of the junction left unmatched. CDR1 is SGHAT, CDR2 FQNNGV, per germline. CDR3 length: 16 residues. The CDR3 DNA reads TGTGCCAGCAGCTCCCCGGGGCCAGCGGGAGTTAAGACCCAGTACTTC. It translates to CASSSPGPAGVKTQYF.

The rearrangement uses TRBV30 and TRBJ2-5; 9 bases align to TRBD1. Germline loops: CDR1 GTSNPN, CDR2 SVGIG (reference sequence). The CDR3 covers 14 residues. Trimming cost V 4 bases and J 4 bases; bases outside gene matches: 7. DNA for the CDR3: TGTGCCTGGACTACAGGGGGCGCGGGAGAGACCCAGTACTTC. Its translation is CAWTTGGAGETQYF.

Only a few counts were recorded for this clone. This chain joins TRBV4-2 and TRBJ2-7; tentatively, D is TRBD2 (6 bases). CDR1 is LGHNA and CDR2 is YNFKEQ in the germline V gene. This CDR3 has 15 amino acids. V was trimmed by 1 base and J by 7 bases, leaving 17 bases between them. The CDR3 bases are TGTGCCAGCAGCCAAGTCGATGGCAGGAGGGGAGAGCAGTACTTC. Its protein is CASSQVDGRRGEQYF.

The V call is TRBV10-1, the J call TRBJ2-1; D might be TRBD2 (6 bases). V lost 0 bases to trimming and J lost 2 bases, with 14 bases between them. Germline V lookup: CDR1 WNHNN, CDR2 SYGVQD (reference sequence). The CDR3 sequence is 17 residues long. Written as DNA, the CDR3 is TGCGCCAGCAGTGAGTCTAGGGACGGGGGTACCTACAATGAGCAGTTCTTC. Residues: CASSESRDGGTYNEQFF.

V gene TRBV13 combines with J gene TRBJ2-3; a weak D match, TRBD1 (5 bases). With 4 bases removed from V and 0 bases from J, the gap between germline ends came to 8 bases. Germline CDR1 and CDR2: PRHDT and FYEKMQ (reference sequence). This CDR3 contains 14 residues. The CDR3 loop reads CASSSTESTDTQYF. The CDR3 bases are TGTGCCAGCAGCTCGACAGAAAGCACAGATACGCAGTATTTT.

The chain uses TRBV27 and TRBJ1-1; D remains unclear. V gave up 2 bases and J gave up 0 bases, with 10 bases separating them. In germline, CDR1 is MNHEY, CDR2 SMNVEV (reference sequence). The CDR3 has 15 residues. The DNA for the CDR3 is TGTGCCAGCAGTTTAATGGGGAGCGTGAACACTGAAGCTTTCTTT. This codes for CASSLMGSVNTEAFF.

This clone was recorded only once. This sequence joins TRBV5-1 and TRBJ2-7, with 14 bases that match TRBD2. The length of the CDR3 is 18 residues. Germline V gives CDR1 SGHRS, CDR2 YFSETQ. V lost 3 bases to trimming and J lost 4 bases; unmatched junction nucleotides: 12. CDR3 bases: TGCGCCAGCAGCTCGACGGGACTAGCGGGAGACTTGCCGTACGAGCAGTACTTC. Protein sequence: CASSSTGLAGDLPYEQYF.

This clone showed up just a few times. This chain uses TRBV19 with TRBJ2-5; a possible D gene is TRBD2 (6 bases). The germline gives CDR1 LNHDA, CDR2 SQIVND (reference sequence). Trimming pared 8 bases from V and 5 bases from J, leaving 12 bases between. The CDR3 is 12 amino acids. The CDR3 sequence: CASSSGLETQYF. The CDR3 nucleotides are TGTGCCAGTTCCTCGGGACTGGAGACCCAGTACTTC.

The chain links TRBV15 to TRBJ1-4; a weak D match, TRBD1 (6 bases). Between the trimmed V and J ends, which lost 8 bases and 8 bases, there was a span of 15 bases. In germline, CDR1 is LNHNV, CDR2 YYDKDF (reference sequence). The length of the CDR3 is 13 residues. CDR3 protein: CATRWRGGEKLFF. The CDR3 region has the DNA TGTGCCACCCGCTGGAGGGGGGGGGAAAAACTGTTTTTT.

This clone has only one observation. The chain is built from TRBV7-2 and TRBJ2-5; 14 nucleotides line up with TRBD2. The CDR3 length is 17 residues. Per the germline V gene, CDR1 is SGHTA and CDR2 is FQGNSA. The V and J ends lost 5 bases and 7 bases, in that order; junction bases with no gene match: 12. The CDR3 DNA reads as TGTGCCAGCAGCAACGGCGGGACTAGCGGGAGAGGGGGGACCCAGTACTTC. Amino acids: CASSNGGTSGRGGTQYF.

The J gene is TRBJ2-7, the V gene TRBV5-6; 9 positions agree with TRBD1. The length of the CDR3 is 15 residues. The germline V gene has CDR1 SGHDT and CDR2 YYEEEE. J gave up 6 bases and V 1 base, and 8 bases lay outside the gene matches. The CDR3 is CASSLRRDRVGEQYF. The CDR3 DNA is TGTGCCAGCAGCTTGAGACGGGACAGGGTAGGCGAGCAGTACTTC. The whole variable domain, remainder taken from reference TRBV5-6 and TRBJ2-7, is DAGVTQSPTHLIKTRGQQVTLRCSPKSGHDTVSWYQQALGQGPQFIFQYYEEEERQRGNFPDRFSGHQFPNYSSELNVNALLLGDSALYLCASSLRRDRVGEQYFGPGTRLTVT.

This clone turned up a few times. V is TRBV5-8 and J is TRBJ2-5, with a tentative D call TRBD2 (7 bases). With 3 bases removed from V and 5 bases from J, the gap between germline ends came to 17 bases. Germline V gives CDR1 SGHTS, CDR2 YDEGEE. This CDR3 is built from 15 residues. As DNA, the CDR3 is TGTGCCAGCAGCTCCGGACAGACCGGGGGGGAGACCCAGTACTTC. Translating it yields CASSSGQTGGETQYF.

The chain has TRBV5-1 and TRBJ2-3, with D possibly TRBD2 on 6 matching bases. The CDR3 covers 17 residues. Germline CDR1 reads SGHRS; CDR2 reads YFSETQ. Trimming removed 4 bases from V and 2 bases from J, with 20 bases in between. The CDR3 nucleotides read TGCGCCAGCAGCGCCATACTTACGGGACTCAACACAGATACGCAGTATTTT. It specifies CASSAILTGLNTDTQYF.

This clone was observed a single time. The rearrangement uses TRBV9 and TRBJ2-3; tentatively, D is TRBD1 (5 bases). The germline V gene has CDR1 SGDLS and CDR2 YYNGEE. The CDR3 totals 15 residues. Deletions cut 0 bases from V and 1 base from J, with 9 bases between. The CDR3 region is CASSVGGGGTDTQYF. The CDR3, as DNA: TGTGCCAGCAGCGTAGGGGGCGGAGGCACAGATACGCAGTATTTT.

V is TRBV5-5 and J is TRBJ1-4; tentative D call: TRBD1 (5 bases). This CDR3 is 11 amino acids long. The germline V gene encodes CDR1 SGHKS and CDR2 YYEKEE (reference sequence). V was cut by 3 bases and J by 12 bases, with 9 bases left in between. The CDR3 here is CASSWGEELFF. The CDR3 DNA follows: TGTGCCAGCAGCTGGGGGGAAGAACTGTTTTTT.

The chain is built from TRBV27 and TRBJ1-6; 7 nucleotides line up with TRBD1. The germline gives CDR1 MNHEY, CDR2 SMNVEV (reference sequence). Losses at the gene ends were 5 bases for V and 4 bases for J; bases not matched to a gene: 5. This CDR3 is 15 amino acids long. CDR3 nucleotide sequence: TGTGCCAGCAGTACGCCGACAGGGTATAATTCACCCCTCCACTTT. Protein sequence: CASSTPTGYNSPLHF.

The chain employs TRBV6-1 and TRBJ2-7; 9 bases are shared with TRBD1. Germline V lookup: CDR1 MNHNS, CDR2 SASEGT. The CDR3 has 17 residues. V lost 3 bases to trimming and J lost 0 bases; unmatched junction nucleotides: 9. Here the CDR3 reads CASSERLTGGSSYEQYF. The CDR3 DNA follows: TGTGCCAGCAGTGAGCGCCTGACAGGGGGGAGCTCCTACGAGCAGTACTTC.

The chain carries TRBV9 and TRBJ2-2; 7 bases are a match to TRBD2. Looked up from germline, CDR1 is SGDLS and CDR2 is YYNGEE. CDR3 length equals 14 residues. Trimming cost V 0 bases and J 6 bases; bases outside gene matches: 2. CDR3 sequence reads: CASSVASGAGELFF. Here the CDR3 DNA reads TGTGCCAGCAGCGTAGCAAGCGGGGCCGGGGAGCTGTTTTTT.

The rearrangement uses TRBV27 and TRBJ1-1, with D tentatively TRBD1 (6 bases). Trimming took off 6 bases at V and 0 bases at J, with 11 bases between the two ends. The V gene's germline CDR1 is MNHEY and CDR2 SMNVEV (reference sequence). The CDR3 is 14 amino acids. The DNA for the CDR3 is TGTGCCAGCAGACCTTCAGGGGTGAACACTGAAGCTTTCTTT. Amino acid sequence: CASRPSGVNTEAFF.

This chain uses TRBV5-5 with TRBJ2-3, with D possibly being TRBD2 (6 bases). The CDR3 contains 15 residues. Germline V gene data show CDR1 as SGHKS and CDR2 as YYEKEE (reference sequence). V was pared by 2 bases and J by 6 bases, with 16 bases between. DNA for the CDR3: TGTGCCAGCAGCTTAACCGGGACGGCGGGGGATACGCAGTATTTT. Protein: CASSLTGTAGDTQYF.

The chain links TRBV10-3 to TRBJ2-3; no clear D. Germline V lookup: CDR1 ENHRY, CDR2 SYGVKD. The CDR3 totals 16 residues. Trimming removed 0 bases at V and 0 bases at J, with 10 bases between. The CDR3 loop reads CAISESMGYSTDTQYF. CDR3 nucleotides: TGTGCCATCAGTGAGTCGATGGGCTACAGCACAGATACGCAGTATTTT.

This chain links TRBV19 with TRBJ2-7; tentative D call: TRBD1 (6 bases). CDR1 LNHDA and CDR2 SQIVND come from the germline V gene (reference sequence). The CDR3 contains 15 residues. Trimming took off 8 bases at V and 0 bases at J, with 17 bases between the two ends. CDR3 nucleotides: TGTGCCAGTTCCGTCGGGTGGGGGCACTCCTACGAGCAGTACTTC. It encodes CASSVGWGHSYEQYF. The full variable domain, with the rest looked up from reference TRBV19 and TRBJ2-7, is DGGITQSPKYLFRKEGQNVTLSCEQNLNHDAMYWYRQDPGQGLRLIYYSQIVNDFQKGDIAEGYSVSREKKESFPLTVTSAQKNPTAFYLCASSVGWGHSYEQYFGPGTRLTVT.

The V and J genes are TRBV18 and TRBJ2-4; 8 nucleotides align to TRBD1. Unmatched junction bases numbered 4, after V lost 5 bases and J lost 1 base. The germline gives CDR1 KGHSH, CDR2 LQKENI. The CDR3 has 15 residues. In DNA, the CDR3 is TGTGCCAGCTCAACCAGGACAGGGGCCAAAAACATTCAGTACTTC. Encoded protein: CASSTRTGAKNIQYF. The variable domain in full, with the rest retrieved from reference TRBV18 and TRBJ2-4, is NAGVMQNPRHLVRRRGQEARLRCSPMKGHSHVYWYRQLPEEGLKFMVYLQKENIIDESGMPKERFSAEFPKEGPSILRIQQVVRGDSAAYFCASSTRTGAKNIQYFGAGTRLSVL.

This clone appeared once. V is TRBV5-4 and J is TRBJ2-7; D remains unclear. The V end lost 1 base, the J end lost 3 bases, and 8 bases lay between the germline ends. CDR1 and CDR2 (germline): SGHNT, YYREEE (reference sequence). The CDR3 contains 13 residues. The DNA for the CDR3 is TGTGCCAGCAGCTTGATATACAGCTACGAGCAGTACTTC. This codes for CASSLIYSYEQYF.

V and J are TRBV4-3 and TRBJ2-3; a possible D gene is TRBD2 (6 bases). Per germline, CDR1 LGHNA and CDR2 YSLEER. The ends were cut back, 0 bases at V and 1 base at J, with 11 bases in the middle. The CDR3 covers 16 residues. CDR3 protein: CASSQERGRGTDTQYF. The CDR3 bases are TGCGCCAGCAGCCAAGAGCGGGGCCGGGGCACAGATACGCAGTATTTT.